The clone carrying this T cell receptor beta chain showed up just a few times. What it binds is unknown. The CDR3 length is 14 residues. Germline loops: CDR1 GTSNPN, CDR2 SVGIG (reference sequence). With 2 bases removed from V and 2 bases from J, the gap between germline ends came to 9 bases. The sample belongs to a study of OX40 agonist ivuxolimab in advanced cancers. Notes on the study in general: There were, on average, more expanded clones in CD8+ T cells than in CD4+.

Libraries were prepared by immunoSEQ multiplex PCR; TCRdb keeps only in-frame clonotypes and omits some of them. The sample has roughly 70,000 clones, about 85% seen once. Sequencing was performed on CD4+ or CD8+ T cells sorted from blood, taken in a trial of the OX40 agonist ivuxolimab. This chain connects TRBV30 to TRBJ2-2; D gene ambiguous. This TCR was sampled from an adult with an advanced solid tumor such as melanoma, head and neck, liver or kidney cancer. This CDR3 reads CAWSPRINTGELFF. Here the CDR3 DNA reads TGTGCCTGGAGTCCACGCATTAACACCGGGGAGCTGTTTTTT.